This T cell receptor (beta chain) stems from a study of blood T cells in healthy people across ages. Broader study findings: Changes in expanded clonotypes were possibly confounded, as the CMV status of donors was unknown.

The total RNA that was extracted per sample amounted to at least 5.5 micrograms. Details on this clonotype: Its antigen remains unidentified.

Alongside a J-beta primer mix, a sample-barcoded 5' primer served in a second PCR lasting roughly 6 to 12 cycles. TCRdb reprocessed the 5' RACE reads with MiXCR, giving one entry per CDR3 protein. The sample lists almost 1 million distinct CDR3 sequences, around 54% occurring once. The CDR3 has 14 residues. V dropped 5 bases and J dropped 11; count of bases not matched to a gene: 11. The germline V gene has CDR1 LGHNA and CDR2 YNFKEQ. This TCR came from a woman aged 60-75 years in good health. Sequences were obtained from blood. This chain uses TRBV4-2 with TRBJ1-1; 10 nucleotides agree with TRBD1. The CDR3 sequence: CASSEGQGKAIAFF. DNA of the CDR3: TGTGCCAGCAGCGAGGGACAGGGGAAGGCTATTGCTTTCTTT.